A single T cell receptor beta chain is shown here with its context. Its antigen is not known. The data derive from a study of cytomegalovirus exposure and HLA in healthy donors. Study outcomes and limitations: The classifier was said to identify cytomegalovirus status with high specificity and sensitivity.

The CDR3 has 15 amino acids. Germline-derived CDR1 and CDR2 are SGHVS and FQNEAQ. The trim removed 4 bases at V and 4 bases at J, leaving 5 bases unmatched. Primers included in the PCR were 60 Vbeta and 13 Jbeta primers. The protocol was immunoSEQ multiplex PCR, while the TCRdb copy is restricted to in-frame clones and leaves out a portion. The sample lists 90,000 to 120,000 clones; roughly 80% were seen once. Sequenced: PBMCs. The chain carries TRBV7-8 and TRBJ1-2; 11 bases are shared with TRBD1. The sequence derives from a man between 25 and 39 years old in good health and CMV-seronegative. The CDR3 region has the DNA TGTGCCAGCAGCTCAAGGACAGGGGGCCCCTATGGCTACACCTTC. This encodes CASSSRTGGPYGYTF.